The clone carrying this TCR beta chain was detected many times. Its target is not known. The data originate from a study of CD8+CD57+ T cells in acquired aplastic anemia. About the research overall: An average of roughly 3 ug of DNA was obtained from sorted CD4+ and CD8+ cells. Study-level points and caveats: Significance was not reached for CD8+ Simpson's diversity between patients and controls. Patients and controls shared nearly 30 CD8+ CDR3 sequences, which appeared highly expressed in patients and within their immunodominant clones.

Template material for TCR beta VDJ and CDR3 profiling consisted of genomic DNA. TCRdb used MiXCR to reprocess the reads, holding one entry per CDR3 protein. The sample comprises about 190,000 distinct CDR3 sequences, more than 45% of which are singletons, and 8% to 10% rests with the top ten. Selection for sequencing was limited to patients who had shown CD8+CD57+ cell expansion by flow cytometry. Patients were therapy-naive when their blood was sampled. J gave up 1 base and V 10 bases, and 6 bases lay outside the gene matches. The CDR3 spans 13 residues. The receptor comes from a human donor with aplastic anemia. The chain has TRBV12-3 or TRBV12-4 and TRBJ1-2; 7 nucleotides match TRBD1. Sequencing used sorted CD4+, CD8+, or CD8+CD57+ T cells (not recorded which) from PBMCs. The CDR3 DNA reads as TGTGCCACCCGGGACAGCAGTAACTATGGCTACACCTTC. Translating gives CATRDSSNYGYTF.